The clone carrying this T cell receptor beta chain was counted once. The antigen is undetermined. Clones were read by immunoSEQ multiplex PCR, and TCRdb kept only the in-frame ones, dropping some. The table shows tens of thousands of clones, with 82% occurring only once. The germline V gene has CDR1 SGHRS and CDR2 YFSETQ. CDR3 length: 13 residues. Trimming cost V 4 bases and J 8 bases; bases outside gene matches: 8. The record originates from a study of graft-versus-host responses after intestinal transplantation. For the study at large: Uniformly, recipients were administered anti-thymocyte globulin induction with subsequent tacrolimus and steroids for approximately three years. Whole-study findings and limits: Graft-donor T cell macrochimerism in patients accompanied high graft-versus-host to host-versus-graft clonal ratios in allografts. GvH clone levels peaked in circulation, and this peak was associated with early post-transplant HvG declines. Researchers found GvH clones in recipient marrow, and some showed up first in ileum or blood.

The material was unstimulated CD8+ T cells sorted from spleen or lymph node cells, obtained before transplant. This receptor was obtained from a human donor who was the organ donor for an intestinal transplant. V is TRBV5-1 and J is TRBJ1-1; 7 nucleotides agree with TRBD1. The CDR3 region is CASSHRTGNEAFF. CDR3 in DNA: TGCGCCAGCAGCCATAGGACAGGTAACGAAGCTTTCTTT.